Following are 12 T cell receptor beta chains from one sample sequenced in a study of CXCR3-negative and CXCR3-positive naive CD8 T cells. It was by 5' RACE with UMI labels that the TRB cDNA libraries were prepared. TCRdb re-called the 5' RACE reads and gives one entry per CDR3 protein, without DNA. This sample contains 20,000 to 30,000 distinct CDR3 sequences. Sequencing was done on a sample of naive CXCR3- CD8+ T cells from blood. Subset meaning: CD45RO-CCR7+CD27+CD95- naive CD8+ T cells lacking CXCR3 (TNR3-). The receptors shown here come from a human donor in good health. Some clones in this sample may be carry-over from other donors' samples.

The chain employs TRBV6-6 and TRBJ1-1. Germline lookup yields CDR1 MNHNY and CDR2 SVGAGI (reference sequence). The CDR3 is 15 residues long. CDR3 sequence reads: CASSYSGESNTEAFF.

This chain links TRBV7-3 with TRBJ2-1; TCRdb returns TRBD1, unconfirmable since there is no DNA. The length of the CDR3 is 17 residues. In germline, CDR1 is SGHTA, CDR2 FQGTGA. CDR3 sequence: CASSPPGIAGEYNEQFF.

The chain is built from TRBV11-1 and TRBJ2-7; absent DNA, TCRdb's TRBD2 call cannot be checked. Germline values: CDR1 SGHAT, CDR2 FQDESV (reference sequence). The CDR3 consists of 15 residues. CDR3 loop: CASSLPGKKRDEQYF.

This clonotype is deemed medium-sized by its frequency. V is TRBV7-9 and J is TRBJ1-1. This CDR3 is 15 amino acids long. Germline assignment: CDR1 SEHNR and CDR2 FQNEAQ (reference sequence). CDR3 region: CASSLGQQSWTEAFF.

J is TRBJ2-7 and V is TRBV7-9. This CDR3 is 15 amino acids long. CDR1 and CDR2 (germline): SEHNR, FQNEAQ (reference sequence). CDR3 sequence: CASSLPEESSYEQYF.

The chain combines TRBV6-6 with TRBJ2-7; as DNA is missing, the TRBD2 call by TCRdb cannot be tested. Looked up from germline, CDR1 is MNHNY and CDR2 is SVGAGI (reference sequence). This CDR3 contains 14 residues. This CDR3 is CASSFGAGDYEQYF.

This chain links TRBV7-2 with TRBJ2-7; lacking DNA, the TRBD1 call made by TCRdb goes unchecked. Germline V gene lookup returns CDR1 SGHTA and CDR2 FQGNSA. This CDR3 is built from 13 residues. Here the CDR3 reads CASSSPGSNEQYF.

The V gene is TRBV4-3, the J gene TRBJ2-1; TCRdb designates TRBD2, a call that cannot be tested without DNA. The germline gives CDR1 LGHNA, CDR2 YSLEER. The CDR3 runs to 15 residues. CDR3 in amino acids: CASGKASGGANEQLF.

This chain connects TRBV21-1 to TRBJ2-6; lacking DNA, the TRBD1 call made by TCRdb goes unchecked. TRBV21-1 is a known pseudogene. CDR3 length: 16 amino acids. CDR3 residues: CASSNTPGPDSNVLTF.

This chain links TRBV20-1 with TRBJ2-3; TCRdb proposes TRBD2, but this gene call is untestable without DNA. CDR1 and CDR2 (germline): DFQATT, SNEGSKA (reference sequence). The CDR3 is made up of 16 amino acids. This chain's CDR3 is CSARGYGGGAENTQYF.

This sequence joins TRBV4-2 and TRBJ2-2; the TRBD1 assignment by TCRdb is unverifiable without DNA. The CDR3 runs to 17 residues. CDR1 and CDR2 (germline): LGHNA, YNFKEQ. CDR3 amino acids: CASSQEGRDSLTGELFF.

The J gene is TRBJ1-1, the V gene TRBV7-9. The germline V gene encodes CDR1 SEHNR and CDR2 FQNEAQ (reference sequence). CDR3 length: 16 amino acids. The CDR3 sequence: CASPGGLLSLNTEAFF.